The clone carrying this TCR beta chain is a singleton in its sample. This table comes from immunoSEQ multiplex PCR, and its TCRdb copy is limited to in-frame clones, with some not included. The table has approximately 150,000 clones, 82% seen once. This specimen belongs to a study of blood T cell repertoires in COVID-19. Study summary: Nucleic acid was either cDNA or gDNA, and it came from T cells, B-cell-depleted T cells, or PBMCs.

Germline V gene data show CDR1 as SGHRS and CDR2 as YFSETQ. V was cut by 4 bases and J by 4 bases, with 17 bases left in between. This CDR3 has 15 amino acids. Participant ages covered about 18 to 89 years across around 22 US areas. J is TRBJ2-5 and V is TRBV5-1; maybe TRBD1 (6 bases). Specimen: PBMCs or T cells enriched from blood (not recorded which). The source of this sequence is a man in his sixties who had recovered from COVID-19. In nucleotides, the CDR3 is TGCGCCAGCAGCCTCCTAGCAGGGGCGCGAGAGACCCAGTACTTC. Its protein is CASSLLAGARETQYF.